The 32 T cell receptor beta chains below come from one sample, sequenced in a study of a mutant IDH1 vaccine in newly diagnosed glioma. Time point noted: week 35, safety follow-up. The investigators gave 300 ug of mutant IDH1 20-mer peptide in each vaccine dose, together with topical imiquimod. Generated by immunoSEQ multiplex PCR, the TCRdb table keeps only in-frame clones and is missing some. The sample has 60,000 to 65,000 clones, roughly 79% seen once. Their antigen targets remain unknown. The sequencing used PBMCs, collected from a glioma patient whose treatment included an IDH1 peptide vaccine. The source is a middle-aged man with glioma.

The chain recombines TRBV5-1 with TRBJ1-5, with 10 bases lining up with TRBD1. The CDR3 is 16 residues long. Germline-derived CDR1 and CDR2 are SGHRS and YFSETQ. After removal of 0 bases from V and 6 bases from J, the junction contained 6 bases not matched to a gene. The CDR3 DNA reads TGCGCCAGCAGCTTGGGAGGGGACAGGGGAAGTCAGCCCCAGCATTTT. Encoded protein: CASSLGGDRGSQPQHF.

V usage is TRBV9 and J usage is TRBJ1-3; TRBD1 aligns across 10 bases. Germline values: CDR1 SGDLS, CDR2 YYNGEE. With V trimmed by 4 bases and J by 3 bases, 4 bases remained unmatched. This CDR3 is built from 15 residues. CDR3 loop: CASSFGTGVGNTIYF. CDR3 nucleotides: TGTGCCAGCAGCTTCGGGACAGGGGTTGGAAACACCATATATTTT.

This chain joins TRBV7-2 and TRBJ1-1; no clear D. The CDR3 has 12 residues. The germline V and J ends were trimmed by 5 bases and 5 bases, with 9 bases remaining between them. Germline V gene lookup returns CDR1 SGHTA and CDR2 FQGNSA. The CDR3 protein is CASSRTGTEAFF. The DNA for the CDR3 is TGTGCCAGCAGCAGAACCGGAACTGAAGCTTTCTTT.

The genes are TRBV5-1 and TRBJ2-7; D is unclear. The CDR3 sequence is 15 residues long. V was shortened by 3 bases and J by 3 bases, with 16 bases between the two germline ends. CDR1 SGHRS and CDR2 YFSETQ come from the germline V gene. Here the CDR3 reads CASSWTPALNYEQYF. The CDR3 DNA sequence: TGCGCCAGCAGCTGGACCCCAGCCCTGAACTACGAGCAGTACTTC.

The chain uses TRBV5-4 and TRBJ2-7, with D perhaps assigned TRBD1 or TRBD2 (6 bases each). CDR1 and CDR2 (germline): SGHNT, YYREEE (reference sequence). Trimming removed 0 bases from V and 6 bases from J, with 10 bases in between. The CDR3 spans 13 residues. The CDR3 bases are TGTGCCAGCAGCTTGGTTGGAGGGGGCGAGCAGTACTTC. This translates into CASSLVGGGEQYF.

The V gene is TRBV30, the J gene TRBJ2-7; 8 bases map to TRBD2. V gave up 4 bases and J gave up 0 bases; unmatched junction bases: 5. Germline lookup yields CDR1 GTSNPN and CDR2 SVGIG (reference sequence). The length of the CDR3 is 14 residues. The CDR3 is CAWTSGPSSYEQYF. CDR3 in DNA: TGTGCCTGGACTAGCGGGCCGAGCTCCTACGAGCAGTACTTC. The whole variable domain, remainder taken from reference TRBV30 and TRBJ2-7, is SQTIHQWPATLVQPVGSPLSLECTVEGTSNPNLYWYRQAAGRGLQLLFYSVGIGQISSEVPQNLSASRPQDRQFILSSKKLLLSDSGFYLCAWTSGPSSYEQYFGPGTRLTVT.

The count of this clone is one. The germline gene is not matched at one end of the junction; a read error may be the cause. CDR3 nucleotides: TGTGCTAGCAGCCCCGGGACTAGCGGCTCCTACGAGCAGTACTTC. It codes for CASSPGTSGSYEQYF. The chain is built from TRBV7-7 and TRBJ2-7; TRBD2 matches at 11 bases. Germline V gives CDR1 SSHAT, CDR2 FNYEAQ (reference sequence). This CDR3 has 15 residues.

The chain employs TRBV19 and TRBJ2-7; D not certain. Per germline, CDR1 LNHDA and CDR2 SQIVND (reference sequence). The V end was cut by 3 bases, the J end by 6 bases, with 9 bases between. This CDR3 has 12 residues. CDR3 protein: CASSIQTGEQYF. The CDR3 region has the DNA TGTGCCAGTAGTATTCAGACCGGCGAGCAGTACTTC.

J is TRBJ1-1 and V is TRBV5-1; 10 nucleotides agree with TRBD1. Trimming took 0 bases from V and 4 from J; bases not matched to a gene: 6. This CDR3 is 16 amino acids long. From germline, CDR1 is SGHRS and CDR2 YFSETQ. The CDR3 DNA reads TGCGCCAGCAGCTTGGCACCGGGACAGGGGCTCACTGAAGCTTTCTTT. Its translation: CASSLAPGQGLTEAFF. The complete variable domain, with remaining parts taken from reference TRBV5-1 and TRBJ1-1, reads KAGVTQTPRYLIKTRGQQVTLSCSPISGHRSVSWYQQTPGQGLQFLFEYFSETQRNKGNFPGRFSGRQFSNSRSEMNVSTLELGDSALYLCASSLAPGQGLTEAFFGQGTRLTVV.

The chain carries TRBV2 and TRBJ2-7; D is unclear. The V gene's germline CDR1 is SNHLY and CDR2 FYNNEI. The CDR3 contains 13 residues. The V and J ends lost 2 bases and 4 bases respectively, with 9 bases between them. The CDR3 coding sequence is TGTGCCAGCAGTGAAAGGGCCAATTACGAGCAGTACTTC. Translation: CASSERANYEQYF.

The gene calls are TRBV7-8 and TRBJ1-3; unclear D gene. CDR1 and CDR2 from the germline V gene are SGHVS and FQNEAQ. Trimming shortened V by 4 bases and J by 4 bases, and 2 bases separated the two germline ends. The CDR3 spans 11 residues. The DNA for the CDR3 is TGTGCCAGCAGCTGGGGAAACACCATATATTTT. This translates into CASSWGNTIYF.

This rearrangement joins TRBV10-1 to TRBJ2-3, with 10 bases lining up with TRBD2. The CDR3 contains 15 residues. V lost 6 bases, J lost 3 bases, and 6 bases stayed unmatched. Germline loops: CDR1 WNHNN, CDR2 SYGVQD (reference sequence). CDR3 amino acids: CASSPLAGVTDTQYF. As DNA, the CDR3 is TGCGCCAGCAGCCCTCTAGCGGGGGTTACAGATACGCAGTATTTT.

The chain uses TRBV29-1 and TRBJ2-3, with D possibly being TRBD1 (6 bases). The ends were cut back, 2 bases at V and 2 bases at J, with 14 bases in the middle. Germline V gene data show CDR1 as SQVTM and CDR2 as ANQGSEA. The CDR3 length is 15 residues. This chain's CDR3 is CSVERAGTYTDTQYF. CDR3 sequence (DNA): TGCAGCGTTGAAAGGGCAGGGACATACACAGATACGCAGTATTTT.

The chain combines TRBV29-1 with TRBJ2-5, with 10 bases identical to TRBD2. The CDR3 contains 13 residues. Germline V gene data show CDR1 as SQVTM and CDR2 as ANQGSEA. Trimming took 6 bases from V and 4 from J; bases not matched to a gene: 5. The CDR3 DNA reads TGCAGCGTGGCTAGCGGGGGCGGAGAGACCCAGTACTTC. It codes for CSVASGGGETQYF.

This clone was seen only once. This chain links TRBV29-1 with TRBJ2-3; D is ambiguous. The length of the CDR3 is 13 residues. Trimming left V 8 bases short and J 1 base short, with 13 bases between. Germline lookup yields CDR1 SQVTM and CDR2 ANQGSEA. CDR3 residues: CSFSRGGTDTQYF. CDR3 coding DNA: TGCAGCTTTAGCCGTGGGGGCACAGATACGCAGTATTTT.

CDR3 loop: CASSPWAATRYSNQPQHF. In nucleotides, the CDR3 is TGTGCCAGCAGCCCTTGGGCCGCCACTAGGTATAGCAATCAGCCCCAGCATTTT. V and J are TRBV27 and TRBJ1-5; D gene ambiguous. The germline V gene encodes CDR1 MNHEY and CDR2 SMNVEV (reference sequence). Trimming pared 6 bases from V and 0 bases from J, leaving 21 bases between. The CDR3 is 18 amino acids.

V gene TRBV15 combines with J gene TRBJ2-7; D is uncertain. Germline V lookup: CDR1 LNHNV, CDR2 YYDKDF (reference sequence). Trimming shortened V by 1 base and J by 6 bases, and 4 bases separated the two germline ends. CDR3 length equals 11 residues. The CDR3 reads CATSRASEQYF. The CDR3 coding sequence is TGTGCCACCAGCAGAGCTTCCGAGCAGTACTTC.

The genes are TRBV18 and TRBJ2-1; TRBD2 is a possible D gene (5 bases). This CDR3 comprises 15 residues. V gave up 4 bases and J gave up 2 bases, with 12 bases separating them. Germline loops: CDR1 KGHSH, CDR2 LQKENI. For the CDR3, the DNA is TGTGCCAGCTCACGTCCGACCGGGACCTACAATGAGCAGTTCTTC. It encodes CASSRPTGTYNEQFF. The variable domain in full, with the rest retrieved from reference TRBV18 and TRBJ2-1, is NAGVMQNPRHLVRRRGQEARLRCSPMKGHSHVYWYRQLPEEGLKFMVYLQKENIIDESGMPKERFSAEFPKEGPSILRIQQVVRGDSAAYFCASSRPTGTYNEQFFGPGTRLTVL.

The J gene is TRBJ1-1, the V gene TRBV5-4, with a weak D call TRBD1 (6 bases). CDR3 length: 15 amino acids. Deletions cut 3 bases from V and 3 bases from J, with 15 bases between. CDR1 is SGHNT and CDR2 is YYREEE in the germline V gene (reference sequence). The CDR3 region is CASSSARSGDTEAFF. In DNA, the CDR3 is TGTGCCAGCAGCTCGGCCAGGTCAGGGGACACTGAAGCTTTCTTT.

This clone came up a few times. This rearrangement joins TRBV18 to TRBJ2-1, with D possibly TRBD2 on 5 matching bases. The length of the CDR3 is 13 residues. Trimming left V 3 bases short and J 7 bases short, with 10 bases between. The germline CDR1 and CDR2 sequences are KGHSH and LQKENI. The CDR3, as DNA: TGTGCCAGCTCACCGCTCCGGGGAAATGAGCAGTTCTTC. Its translation is CASSPLRGNEQFF. The entire variable domain, with the rest obtained from reference TRBV18 and TRBJ2-1, is as follows: NAGVMQNPRHLVRRRGQEARLRCSPMKGHSHVYWYRQLPEEGLKFMVYLQKENIIDESGMPKERFSAEFPKEGPSILRIQQVVRGDSAAYFCASSPLRGNEQFFGPGTRLTVL.

The chain combines TRBV5-1 with TRBJ1-2; 7 nucleotides match TRBD1. Germline values: CDR1 SGHRS, CDR2 YFSETQ. This CDR3 contains 13 residues. The J segment lost 7 bases and the V segment lost 0 bases, leaving 3 bases of the junction unmatched. This CDR3 is CASSLGGTVGYTF. The CDR3 DNA is TGCGCCAGCAGCTTGGGTGGGACAGTTGGCTACACCTTC.

The chain carries TRBV19 and TRBJ1-3; 7 positions match TRBD1. The CDR3 length is 14 residues. V gave up 5 bases and J gave up 1 base; unmatched junction bases: 2. Germline V gene lookup returns CDR1 LNHDA and CDR2 SQIVND (reference sequence). The CDR3 loop is CASSSRGSGNTIYF. For the CDR3, the DNA is TGTGCCAGTAGTTCCAGGGGGTCTGGAAACACCATATATTTT.

The chain joins TRBV18 to TRBJ1-1; maybe TRBD1 (5 bases). The V end was cut by 6 bases, the J end by 2 bases, with 16 bases between. The CDR3 runs to 15 residues. From germline, CDR1 is KGHSH and CDR2 LQKENI. The CDR3 loop is CASSPMGVLNTEAFF. The CDR3 DNA is TGTGCCAGCTCCCCAATGGGGGTATTAAACACTGAAGCTTTCTTT.

The chain is built from TRBV6-5 and TRBJ1-4; the D gene is possibly TRBD1 (5 bases). The CDR3 contains 15 residues. Germline V CDR1 and CDR2: MNHEY, SVGAGI. V lost 5 bases to trimming and J lost 0 bases, with 10 bases between them. The CDR3 loop is CASSITGSTNEKLFF. The DNA for the CDR3 is TGTGCCAGCAGTATTACAGGCTCAACTAATGAAAAACTGTTTTTT.

The genes are TRBV5-1 and TRBJ1-1, with D tentatively TRBD1 (5 bases). Trimming removed 0 bases at V and 1 base at J, with 7 bases between. Germline V gene sequence: CDR1 SGHRS, CDR2 YFSETQ. The CDR3 has 14 residues. The CDR3 reads CASSLVGGNTEAFF. The CDR3 nucleotides are TGCGCCAGCAGCTTGGTTGGGGGGAACACTGAAGCTTTCTTT. The variable domain in full, with the rest retrieved from reference TRBV5-1 and TRBJ1-1, is KAGVTQTPRYLIKTRGQQVTLSCSPISGHRSVSWYQQTPGQGLQFLFEYFSETQRNKGNFPGRFSGRQFSNSRSEMNVSTLELGDSALYLCASSLVGGNTEAFFGQGTRLTVV.

The rearrangement uses TRBV19 and TRBJ2-3, with D unresolved. The germline CDR1 and CDR2 sequences are LNHDA and SQIVND (reference sequence). The V and J ends lost 2 bases and 2 bases respectively, with 11 bases between them. The CDR3 is 15 residues long. In DNA, the CDR3 is TGTGCCAGTAGTATAAGGTTCGACACCACAGATACGCAGTATTTT. The encoded protein is CASSIRFDTTDTQYF.

The chain uses TRBV27 and TRBJ2-6; D unresolved. The length of the CDR3 is 14 residues. V shed 3 bases and J shed 0 bases, with 3 bases lying between them. The germline CDR1 and CDR2 sequences are MNHEY and SMNVEV (reference sequence). CDR3 DNA: TGTGCCAGCAGTTTGCGCTCTGGGGCCAACGTCCTGACTTTC. As protein: CASSLRSGANVLTF.

This clone was observed a handful of times. The V call is TRBV7-2, the J call TRBJ1-1; a weak D match, TRBD1 (5 bases). V lost 1 base to trimming and J lost 7 bases, with 13 bases between them. The V gene's germline CDR1 is SGHTA and CDR2 FQGNSA. CDR3 length equals 14 residues. CDR3 nucleotides: TGTGCCAGCAGCTTAGTTCAGGGCCGGAGTGAAGCTTTCTTT. The encoded protein is CASSLVQGRSEAFF.

V usage is TRBV6-5 and J usage is TRBJ1-1; D is perhaps TRBD1 (6 bases). CDR3 size: 15 residues. Germline CDR1 is MNHEY and CDR2 is SVGAGI. V was cut by 0 bases and J by 2 bases, with 10 bases left in between. CDR3 nucleotide sequence: TGTGCCAGCAGTTACTCCGGGGGGGCTAACACTGAAGCTTTCTTT. Translation: CASSYSGGANTEAFF.

This clone showed up just once. The gene calls are TRBV5-5 and TRBJ1-1; D unresolved. CDR1 is SGHKS and CDR2 is YYEKEE in the germline V gene (reference sequence). V lost 1 base and J lost 4, with 11 bases in between. The CDR3 has 14 amino acids. CDR3: CASSLLGGATEAFF. CDR3 nucleotide sequence: TGTGCCAGCAGCTTGTTAGGCGGTGCCACTGAAGCTTTCTTT. Full variable domain (rest looked up from reference TRBV5-5 and TRBJ1-1): DAGVTQSPTHLIKTRGQQVTLRCSPISGHKSVSWYQQVLGQGPQFIFQYYEKEERGRGNFPDRFSARQFPNYSSELNVNALLLGDSALYLCASSLLGGATEAFFGQGTRLTVV.

The chain employs TRBV7-6 and TRBJ2-1; 8 bases match TRBD1. In germline, CDR1 is SGHVS, CDR2 FNYEAQ. The CDR3 runs 16 residues. The ends lost 0 bases at V and 7 bases at J; junction bases unmatched: 8. The CDR3, as DNA: TGTGCCAGCAGCTTAGCTGCGACAGGGGCTAGGAATGAGCAGTTCTTC. As protein: CASSLAATGARNEQFF.

This clone has more than one count but fewer than ten. Within the sample, other DNA sequences also encode this same CDR3. The V call is TRBV30, the J call TRBJ1-1; D uncertain. This CDR3 has 11 residues. Trimming stripped 3 bases from V and 5 bases from J, with 7 bases between. The germline CDR1 and CDR2 sequences are GTSNPN and SVGIG (reference sequence). The CDR3 spells CAWSGRTEAFF. CDR3 sequence (DNA): TGTGCCTGGAGCGGTAGGACTGAAGCTTTCTTT.